Sequencing of this TCR beta chain was carried out in a study of T cell changes during pregnancy in multiple sclerosis (dated by TCRdb to between 2018 and 2021). Study-wide context: The study examined how the T cell repertoire changed over the course of pregnancy in women with multiple sclerosis.

Worth noting for this clone: Its antigen target is currently unknown. No base quality values were provided; no much bigger clone lies one nucleotide off.

Library preparation used the immunoSEQ multiplex PCR assay. TCRdb limited this immuneACCESS table to in-frame rearrangements with V and J called. A share of clones is missing; checked studies link under half to unresolved V genes, and the rest is unexplained. The sample table contains tens of thousands of clones; only one count was recorded for 85% to 95% of them. Just under 2% of the sample comes from the top ten. The CDR1 and CDR2 encoded by the germline V gene are SGHRS and YFSETQ. The CDR3 contains 13 residues, cysteine and phenylalanine counted. Just the 39-base CDR3 DNA is kept, in frame starting at base 1. V drops 3 bases and J drops 2 bases, leaving 9 bases in between.

The sequences come from peripheral blood, collected in the third trimester of pregnancy. The receptor chain draws on TRBV5-1 and TRBJ2-7, and possibly TRBD2, on 5 matching bases. The TCR was taken from a female donor in good health, enrolled as a control in a pregnancy study. For the CDR3, the sequence is CASSWTDAYEQYF. The nucleotides read TGCGCCAGCAGCTGGACTGATGCCTACGAGCAGTACTTC.